The rows below give T cell receptor beta chains drawn from one sample of a study of control samples from healthy donors and cancer patients. The protocol was immunoSEQ multiplex PCR, while the TCRdb copy is restricted to in-frame clones and leaves out a portion. In the table there are about 80,000 clones, around 92% of which are singletons. Sequencing input: blood. All receptors come from a man in his forties or fifties in good health. Each CDR3 is given with its conserved first and last residue. D genes are given only for firm matches. The listing skips clone size in some rows; elsewhere it reads once, few, many or a size class.

j_call | v_call | d_call | clone_size | cdr3_aa | cdr3_nt
TRBJ2-1 | TRBV9 | TRBD1 | - | CASSPRQGSSYNEQFF | TGTGCCAGCAGCCCGCGACAGGGGAGCTCCTACAATGAGCAGTTCTTC
TRBJ1-3 | TRBV9 | - | few | CASSEQGFTGNTIYF | TGTGCCAGCAGCGAACAGGGCTTTACTGGAAACACCATATATTTT
TRBJ1-1 | TRBV4-1 | - | - | CASSQDPPVMNTEAFF | TGCGCCAGCAGCCAAGATCCCCCAGTTATGAACACTGAAGCTTTCTTT
TRBJ1-1 | TRBV11-2 | - | - | CASSPEQANTEAFF | TGTGCCAGCAGCCCAGAACAGGCTAACACTGAAGCTTTCTTT
TRBJ1-1 | TRBV2 | - | - | CASSETRNGAEAFF | TGTGCCAGCAGTGAAACGAGAAATGGGGCTGAAGCTTTCTTT
TRBJ1-5 | TRBV5-1 | - | - | CASSLEPLNQPQHF | TGCGCCAGCAGCTTGGAGCCTCTAAATCAGCCCCAGCATTTT
TRBJ1-4 | TRBV5-6 | TRBD1 | once | CASSTGQGGNEKLFF | TGTGCCAGCAGCACCGGACAGGGTGGAAATGAAAAACTGTTTTTT
TRBJ2-3 | TRBV24-1 | TRBD1 | - | CATERQGKGADTQYF | TGTGCCACCGAAAGACAGGGTAAAGGGGCAGATACGCAGTATTTT
TRBJ2-5 | TRBV19 | - | - | CASRGPSQETQYF | TGTGCCAGTAGAGGACCTTCCCAAGAGACCCAGTACTTC
TRBJ1-6 | TRBV12-5 | - | - | CASGLEGVGNSPLHF | TGTGCTAGTGGTTTGGAAGGAGTGGGTAATTCACCCCTCCACTTT
TRBJ1-2 | TRBV6-5 | - | - | CASRGWGGLYGYTF | TGTGCCAGCAGGGGGTGGGGGGGGCTATATGGCTACACCTTC
TRBJ1-5 | TRBV2 | TRBD1 | - | CASTLRQRGLERFNQPQHF | TGTGCCAGCACTCTCCGGCAAAGGGGGCTCGAGAGATTCAATCAGCCCCAGCATTTT
TRBJ1-2 | TRBV13 | TRBD1 | - | CASSPAGGANYGYTF | TGTGCCAGCAGCCCCGCAGGGGGCGCTAACTATGGCTACACCTTC
TRBJ2-1 | TRBV4-1 | TRBD2 | - | CASSQFSGGAGNEQFF | TGCGCCAGCAGCCAATTTAGCGGGGGGGCGGGTAATGAGCAGTTCTTC
TRBJ2-2 | TRBV27 | - | - | CASSLFHASGATGELFF | TGTGCCAGCAGTTTATTTCACGCGTCGGGAGCCACCGGGGAGCTGTTTTTT